Following are 3 T cell receptor beta chains from one sample sequenced in a study of cytomegalovirus exposure and HLA in healthy donors. The repertoire was sequenced with immunoSEQ multiplex PCR; TCRdb's copy has only in-frame clones and lacks some. The table shows roughly 300,000 clones, with about nine tenths occurring only once. Sequenced: PBMCs. The source is a woman aged 25 to 39 in good health and CMV-seropositive.

The chain joins TRBV14 to TRBJ1-6, with D unclear. Germline CDR1 and CDR2: SGHDN and FVKESK. V lost 5 bases to trimming and J lost 0 bases, with 8 bases between them. This CDR3 contains 15 residues. This chain's CDR3 is CASSGVSSYNSPLHF. The CDR3 DNA sequence: TGTGCCAGCAGCGGAGTGTCCTCCTATAATTCACCCCTCCACTTT.

The chain employs TRBV4-3 and TRBJ1-2, with 8 positions matching TRBD1. Looked up from germline, CDR1 is LGHNA and CDR2 is YSLEER. Trimming at V came to 4 bases and at J to 2 bases, leaving 9 bases not matched to a gene. This CDR3 has 16 amino acids. In DNA, the CDR3 is TGCGCCAGCAGCCGCGCACCGGGACAGGCGAACTATGGCTACACCTTC. It translates to CASSRAPGQANYGYTF.

The CDR3 here is CASSLRGQGLNTEAFF. The CDR3 nucleotides read TGTGCCAGCAGCCTACGGGGACAGGGGCTGAACACTGAAGCTTTCTTT. The rearrangement uses TRBV5-4 and TRBJ1-1; the match to TRBD1 covers 10 bases. Germline trimming cut 4 bases from V and 0 bases from J; bases unmatched to any gene: 6. The CDR3 runs 16 residues. Looked up from germline, CDR1 is SGHNT and CDR2 is YYREEE (reference sequence).